This passage covers 26 T cell receptor beta chains from one sample sequenced in a study of OX40 agonist ivuxolimab in advanced cancers. Clones were read by immunoSEQ multiplex PCR, and TCRdb kept only the in-frame ones, dropping some. The table lists under 90,000 clones, 80% to 85% of them singletons. The sample here was CD4+ or CD8+ T cells sorted from blood, taken in a trial of the OX40 agonist ivuxolimab. These receptors all stem from an adult with an advanced solid tumor such as melanoma, head and neck, liver or kidney cancer.

This rearrangement joins TRBV7-9 to TRBJ1-1; no reliable D call. The length of the CDR3 is 14 residues. V was cut by 1 base and J by 1 base, with 7 bases left in between. Germline CDR1 is SEHNR and CDR2 is FQNEAQ (reference sequence). CDR3 loop: CASSLGHANTEAFF. Written as DNA, the CDR3 is TGTGCCAGCAGCTTAGGACACGCGAACACTGAAGCTTTCTTT. Using reference TRBV7-9 and TRBJ1-1 for the parts outside the CDR3, the full variable domain is DTGVSQNPRHKITKRGQNVTFRCDPISEHNRLYWYRQTLGQGPEFLTYFQNEAQLEKSRLLSDRFSAERPKGSFSTLEIQRTEQGDSAMYLCASSLGHANTEAFFGQGTRLTVV.

This clone was seen only once. The chain carries TRBV15 and TRBJ2-7, with D hard to call. There are 13 residues in the CDR3. Germline V CDR1 and CDR2: LNHNV, YYDKDF (reference sequence). V was clipped by 5 bases and J by 2 bases, with 10 bases between them. In DNA form, the CDR3 reads TGTGCCACCAGCTTGGGTCGAACCTACGAGCAGTACTTC. Encoded protein: CATSLGRTYEQYF.

This chain connects TRBV18 to TRBJ2-7; TRBD1 agrees at 8 bases. V shed 5 bases, J shed 1 base, and the junction held 10 bases outside the gene matches. From germline, CDR1 is KGHSH and CDR2 LQKENI. The CDR3 spans 16 residues. CDR3 in amino acids: CASSRPDRGTSYEQYF. The CDR3 DNA is TGTGCCAGCTCAAGACCCGACAGGGGAACGTCCTACGAGCAGTACTTC.

The chain links TRBV18 to TRBJ2-6; D remains unclear. This CDR3 is built from 16 residues. Germline V CDR1 and CDR2: KGHSH, LQKENI. V dropped 1 base and J dropped 2 bases, with 9 bases sitting between them. In DNA form, the CDR3 reads TGTGCCAGCTCACCACAACTATCCACTGGGGCCAACGTCCTGACTTTC. Translating it yields CASSPQLSTGANVLTF.

V usage is TRBV7-9 and J usage is TRBJ2-1; 7 bases line up with TRBD1. The CDR3 has 14 residues. Germline CDR1 SEHNR, CDR2 FQNEAQ (reference sequence). J gave up 3 bases and V 4 bases, and 3 bases lay outside the gene matches. Here the CDR3 DNA reads TGTGCCAGCAGCTCGGGACAGAACTACAATGAGCAGTTCTTC. Translating gives CASSSGQNYNEQFF.

The rearrangement joins TRBV19 to TRBJ1-6, with TRBD1 matching over 7 bases. CDR3 size: 15 residues. The germline V gene has CDR1 LNHDA and CDR2 SQIVND (reference sequence). Trimming at V came to 1 base and at J to 6 bases, leaving 3 bases not matched to a gene. The CDR3 protein is CASSIGRGLNSPLHF. For the CDR3, the DNA is TGTGCCAGTAGTATAGGAAGGGGGCTTAATTCACCCCTCCACTTT.

V and J are TRBV9 and TRBJ1-5; tentative D call: TRBD1 (6 bases). Trimming left V 4 bases short and J 0 bases short, with 8 bases between. This CDR3 has 14 residues. Germline lookup yields CDR1 SGDLS and CDR2 YYNGEE. The CDR3 spells CASSLQGSNQPQHF. Written as DNA, the CDR3 is TGTGCCAGCAGCCTACAGGGTAGCAATCAGCCCCAGCATTTT.

The V gene is TRBV19, the J gene TRBJ1-3; D is unclear. The CDR3 length is 13 residues. Trimming shortened V by 6 bases and J by 4 bases, and 10 bases separated the two germline ends. Germline CDR1 is LNHDA and CDR2 is SQIVND (reference sequence). CDR3 nucleotide sequence: TGTGCCAGTAGAATGGTAGGAGGAAACACCATATATTTT. It codes for CASRMVGGNTIYF.

This chain joins TRBV28 and TRBJ2-1, with TRBD2 matching over 9 bases. V gave up 5 bases and J gave up 6 bases; unmatched junction bases: 8. The CDR3 runs 15 residues. The germline CDR1 and CDR2 sequences are MDHEN and SYDVKM. The CDR3 nucleotides are TGTGCCAGCAGTCCTAGACTAGCGGAGTCCAATGAGCAGTTCTTC. Translating gives CASSPRLAESNEQFF.

V is TRBV11-2 and J is TRBJ2-5, with 11 bases matching TRBD2. This CDR3 spans 16 amino acids. Trimming cost V 2 bases and J 1 base; bases outside gene matches: 3. Germline CDR1 reads SGHAT; CDR2 reads FQNNGV. The CDR3 sequence is CASSLSTSGGQETQYF. Here the CDR3 DNA reads TGTGCCAGCAGCTTAAGTACTAGCGGGGGCCAAGAGACCCAGTACTTC.

The V call is TRBV2, the J call TRBJ2-3; a weak D match, TRBD1 (6 bases). The ends were cut back, 6 bases at V and 5 bases at J, with 15 bases in the middle. The V gene's germline CDR1 is SNHLY and CDR2 FYNNEI. CDR3 length: 14 amino acids. CDR3 loop: CASSGQTQGDTQYF. As DNA, the CDR3 is TGTGCCAGCAGCGGCCAAACACAGGGAGATACGCAGTATTTT.

This sequence joins TRBV14 and TRBJ2-4, with 11 bases lining up with TRBD2. The trim removed 3 bases at V and 3 bases at J, leaving 4 bases unmatched. Looked up from germline, CDR1 is SGHDN and CDR2 is FVKESK. The CDR3 is 16 residues long. The CDR3 reads CASSQLAGGIKNIQYF. As DNA, the CDR3 is TGTGCCAGCAGCCAGTTAGCGGGGGGGATCAAAAACATTCAGTACTTC.

The chain combines TRBV11-2 with TRBJ2-3; D remains ambiguous. The CDR3 totals 12 residues. Trimming cost V 4 bases and J 6 bases, with 8 bases left between them. The germline CDR1 and CDR2 sequences are SGHAT and FQNNGV. Here the CDR3 reads CASSSHPDTQYF. For the CDR3, the DNA is TGTGCCAGCAGCTCCCACCCTGATACGCAGTATTTT.

This rearrangement joins TRBV5-1 to TRBJ1-2; D is unclear. Trimming removed 5 bases from V and 5 bases from J, with 13 bases in between. The CDR3 is 13 amino acids. The germline gives CDR1 SGHRS, CDR2 YFSETQ. In nucleotides, the CDR3 is TGCGCCAGCAGGAGGCTTACCTCATATGGCTACACCTTC. Translating it yields CASRRLTSYGYTF. Filled out from reference TRBV5-1 and TRBJ1-2, the complete variable domain reads KAGVTQTPRYLIKTRGQQVTLSCSPISGHRSVSWYQQTPGQGLQFLFEYFSETQRNKGNFPGRFSGRQFSNSRSEMNVSTLELGDSALYLCASRRLTSYGYTFGSGTRLTVV.

The chain is built from TRBV5-1 and TRBJ2-2; D is possibly TRBD1 (6 bases). Looked up from germline, CDR1 is SGHRS and CDR2 is YFSETQ. The CDR3 is made up of 14 amino acids. The V and J ends lost 5 bases and 4 bases respectively, with 12 bases between them. The CDR3 DNA sequence: TGCGCCAGCAGTCAGGGGCCGGTCACCGGGGAGCTGTTTTTT. It translates to CASSQGPVTGELFF.

CDR3 loop: CASSLGSSGGAETQYF. CDR3 DNA sequence: TGTGCCAGCAGCTTAGGGTCTAGCGGCGGTGCGGAGACCCAGTACTTC. V gene TRBV7-2 combines with J gene TRBJ2-5; TRBD2 aligns across 7 bases. This CDR3 has 16 residues. V dropped 1 base and J dropped 5; count of bases not matched to a gene: 10. Germline CDR1 SGHTA, CDR2 FQGNSA.

A few counts support this clone. The J gene is TRBJ2-3, the V gene TRBV6-1; the match to TRBD1 covers 8 bases. With 8 bases clipped from V and 0 bases from J, the junction kept 1 base outside the gene matches. Germline CDR1 is MNHNS and CDR2 is SASEGT. The CDR3 consists of 13 residues. CDR3 sequence reads: CASDRGSTDTQYF. The CDR3 DNA reads as TGTGCCAGCGACAGGGGTAGCACAGATACGCAGTATTTT.

V gene TRBV6-1 combines with J gene TRBJ2-2; D possibly corresponds to TRBD1 (5 bases). This CDR3 is built from 15 residues. Germline V gene sequence: CDR1 MNHNS, CDR2 SASEGT. The V end lost 2 bases, the J end lost 6 bases, and 13 bases lay between the germline ends. CDR3 nucleotides: TGTGCCAGCAGTGAACAGGGCGCGCAGTCCGGGGAGCTGTTTTTT. It translates to CASSEQGAQSGELFF.

V and J are TRBV29-1 and TRBJ2-1, with 8 bases identical to TRBD1. The CDR3 is 13 residues long. Per germline, CDR1 SQVTM and CDR2 ANQGSEA. V lost 3 bases and J lost 7; bases outside the gene matches: 5. Written as DNA, the CDR3 is TGCAGCGTTGACCGGACAGGGAGGAATGAGCAGTTCTTC. Its translation is CSVDRTGRNEQFF.

V is TRBV15 and J is TRBJ1-5; perhaps TRBD1 as D (5 bases). Germline V gives CDR1 LNHNV, CDR2 YYDKDF (reference sequence). This CDR3 is built from 14 residues. Trimming stripped 4 bases from V and 2 bases from J, with 9 bases between. The CDR3, as DNA: TGTGCCACCAGCATTCTCAGGGGCAATCAGCCCCAGCATTTT. Protein: CATSILRGNQPQHF.

This chain joins TRBV6-5 and TRBJ2-1; D is possibly TRBD1 or TRBD2 (5 bases each). The CDR3 is made up of 13 amino acids. The ends were cut back, 4 bases at V and 6 bases at J, with 10 bases in the middle. Germline V gene lookup returns CDR1 MNHEY and CDR2 SVGAGI. CDR3 nucleotides: TGTGCCAGCAGTTGGCCGGGGACCAATGAGCAGTTCTTC. Encoded protein: CASSWPGTNEQFF.

The rearrangement uses TRBV6-6 and TRBJ1-5; TRBD1 might be the D (5 bases). This CDR3 has 12 residues. Trimming took 5 bases from V and 10 from J, leaving 12 bases between them. The germline V gene encodes CDR1 MNHNY and CDR2 SVGAGI (reference sequence). The chain's CDR3 is CASSKRQSPQHF. In nucleotides, the CDR3 is TGTGCCAGCAGTAAACGACAGTCCCCCCAGCATTTT.

The chain links TRBV7-3 to TRBJ2-2, with a tentative D call TRBD2 (5 bases). V lost 5 bases, J lost 1 base, and 17 bases lay in between. Germline CDR1 is SGHTA and CDR2 is FQGTGA. CDR3 size: 17 residues. The DNA of the CDR3 is TGTGCCAGCAGCCCCACCCGACTGGAGGTGAACACCGGGGAGCTGTTTTTT. Protein sequence: CASSPTRLEVNTGELFF.

The chain couples TRBV28 to TRBJ1-2; D call uncertain. The V gene's germline CDR1 is MDHEN and CDR2 SYDVKM. Between the trimmed V and J ends, which lost 3 bases and 2 bases, there was a span of 7 bases. The CDR3 covers 13 residues. As DNA, the CDR3 is TGTGCCAGCAGTTTTCAGCCAAACTATGGCTACACCTTC. Its translation: CASSFQPNYGYTF.

The V call is TRBV15, the J call TRBJ1-3, with D hard to call. Trimming left V 1 base short and J 0 bases short, with 4 bases between. Looked up from germline, CDR1 is LNHNV and CDR2 is YYDKDF (reference sequence). This CDR3 spans 14 amino acids. The CDR3 region has the DNA TGTGCCACCAGCAGAGGCAGCTCTGGAAACACCATATATTTT. It translates to CATSRGSSGNTIYF.

This sequence joins TRBV7-9 and TRBJ1-2, with a tentative D call TRBD1 (5 bases). The CDR3 runs 14 residues. V lost 1 base, J lost 4 bases, and 10 bases lay in between. Per germline, CDR1 SEHNR and CDR2 FQNEAQ (reference sequence). The chain's CDR3 is CASSLEIRGYGYTF. CDR3 bases: TGTGCCAGCAGCTTAGAGATAAGGGGCTATGGCTACACCTTC.